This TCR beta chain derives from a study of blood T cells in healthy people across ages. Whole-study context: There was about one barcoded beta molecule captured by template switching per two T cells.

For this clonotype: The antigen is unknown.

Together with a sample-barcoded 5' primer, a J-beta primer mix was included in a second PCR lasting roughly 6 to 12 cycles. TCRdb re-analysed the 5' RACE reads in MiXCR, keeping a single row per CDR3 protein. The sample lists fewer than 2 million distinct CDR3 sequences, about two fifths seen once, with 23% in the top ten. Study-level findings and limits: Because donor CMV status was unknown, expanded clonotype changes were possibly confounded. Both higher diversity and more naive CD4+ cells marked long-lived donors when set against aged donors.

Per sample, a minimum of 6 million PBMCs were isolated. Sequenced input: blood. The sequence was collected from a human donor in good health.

The CDR3 loop reads CASSPGHLWAFF. The CDR3 DNA reads TGTGCCAGCAGTCCCGGGCACCTCTGGGCTTTCTTT. The chain couples TRBV6-6 to TRBJ1-1, with D unclear. The CDR3 runs to 12 residues. V was pared by 5 bases and J by 11 bases, with 15 bases between. Germline V gene lookup returns CDR1 MNHNY and CDR2 SVGAGI (reference sequence).